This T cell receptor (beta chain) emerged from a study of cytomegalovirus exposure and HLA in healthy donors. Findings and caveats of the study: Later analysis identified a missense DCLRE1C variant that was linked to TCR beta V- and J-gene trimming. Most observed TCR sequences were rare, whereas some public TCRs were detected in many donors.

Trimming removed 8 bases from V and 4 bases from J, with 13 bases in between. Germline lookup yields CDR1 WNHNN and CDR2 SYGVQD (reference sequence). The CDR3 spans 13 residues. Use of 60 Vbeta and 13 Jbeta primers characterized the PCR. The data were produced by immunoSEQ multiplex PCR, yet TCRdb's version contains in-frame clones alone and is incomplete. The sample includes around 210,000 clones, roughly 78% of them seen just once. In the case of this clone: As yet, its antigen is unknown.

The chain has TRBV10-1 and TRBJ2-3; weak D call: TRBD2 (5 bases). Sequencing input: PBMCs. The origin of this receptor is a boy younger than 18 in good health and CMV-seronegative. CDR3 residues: CASSGLDPDTQYF. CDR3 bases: TGCGCCAGCTCCGGACTGGATCCAGATACGCAGTATTTT.